A selection of T cell receptor beta chains follows, all from one sample in a study of spatial heterogeneity in lung cancer. TCRdb re-analysed the 5' RACE reads in MiXCR, keeping a single row per CDR3 protein. There are about 92,000 distinct CDR3 sequences in the sample; approximately 12% occur only once, and under 50% lies in the top ten. Sequenced material: PBMCs, taken at surgery. The receptors were sampled from a male donor with early-stage non-small cell lung cancer. Both conserved end residues are part of each CDR3. The order of the fields is J gene, D gene, V gene, CDR3 protein. A D gene is named only where the DNA matches it firmly.

TRBJ2-3 TRBD2 TRBV10-3 CAISSLAALTSTDTQYF
TRBJ2-3 NA TRBV27 CASSLLEGLPDTQYF
TRBJ1-3 NA TRBV4-3 CASSPLSGGLGNTIYF
TRBJ2-7 TRBD2 TRBV2 CASRATSGRIYEQYF
TRBJ2-1 TRBD2 TRBV20-1 CSARDFLAGGFYNEQFF
TRBJ2-1 NA TRBV5-6 CASSSAGGEFF
TRBJ2-5 NA TRBV20-1 CSAENQETQYF
TRBJ2-2 NA TRBV7-9 CASSLLTGELFF
TRBJ2-4 NA TRBV23-1 CASSQPSTAFVAKNIQYF
TRBJ2-6 TRBD2 TRBV4-3 CASSQDLRGRVFSGANVLTF
TRBJ2-5 NA TRBV19 CASSMVWGDETQYF
TRBJ2-2 TRBD2 TRBV30 CAWSPRLIAGGPTGELFF
TRBJ2-1 NA TRBV15 CATSRAVREYNEQFF
TRBJ2-3 NA TRBV9 CASSGDFSDTQYF
TRBJ2-7 TRBD2 TRBV7-9 CASSLARLAGPYEQYF
TRBJ2-1 NA TRBV12-3/TRBV12-4 CASSTSRGLASHEQFF
TRBJ2-1 NA TRBV12-3/TRBV12-4 CASSLLGYEQFF
TRBJ1-1 NA TRBV7-9 CAGGISGAEAFF
TRBJ2-6 NA TRBV20-1 CSARTPGANVLTF